A selection of T cell receptor beta chains follows, all from one sample in a study of T-cell memory formation after mild COVID-19. One entry per CDR3 protein, called by TCRdb with MiXCR from the 5' RACE reads. The table records 400,000 to 500,000 distinct CDR3 sequences, more than 15% of them present only once. Sequencing was carried out using PBMCs or a T cell subset sorted from them (not recorded which). The source of these receptors is a man between 18 and 29 years old who had mild COVID-19 (a few samples of this study predate the infection). Cell type and time point are not known. CDR3s include the opening cysteine and the closing phenylalanine or tryptophan. D genes are given only for firm matches. Expanded clones get a size class; other rows say once, few or many, or leave the size out.

v_gene	abundance	j_gene	d_gene	CDR3aa	CDR3nt
TRBV7-2	few	TRBJ2-3	-	CASSLALGVDTQYF	TGTGCCAGCAGCTTAGCATTGGGGGTAGATACGCAGTATTTT
TRBV20-1	few	TRBJ1-1	TRBD1	CSATGTADMNTEAFF	TGCAGTGCAACCGGGACAGCTGACATGAACACTGAAGCTTTCTTT
TRBV29-1	few	TRBJ2-1	TRBD2	CSVGRGDEQFF	TGCAGCGTCGGTCGGGGGGATGAGCAGTTCTTC
TRBV3-1	-	TRBJ2-2	TRBD2	CASSLPGTSGGAAGELFF	TGTGCCAGCAGCCTCCCCGGGACTAGCGGGGGGGCGGCCGGGGAGCTGTTTTTT
TRBV29-1	few	TRBJ2-3	-	CSAAEPSDSTDTQYF	TGCAGCGCCGCCGAACCCTCGGACAGCACAGATACGCAGTATTTT
TRBV3-1	-	TRBJ2-5	-	CASSQDVGIQETQYF	TGTGCCAGCAGCCAAGATGTGGGAATCCAAGAGACCCAGTACTTC
TRBV12-5	-	TRBJ2-2	TRBD2	CASGLWTSYLAYDTGELFF	TGTGCTAGTGGTTTGTGGACTAGCTACCTAGCTTATGACACCGGGGAGCTGTTTTTT
TRBV18	few	TRBJ1-1	-	CASSPGRSTRNTEAFF	TGTGCCAGCTCACCAGGGCGAAGTACAAGGAACACTGAAGCTTTCTTT
TRBV11-2	-	TRBJ2-5	-	CASSSRGEKETQYF	TGTGCCAGCAGCTCCAGGGGTGAAAAAGAGACCCAGTACTTC
TRBV20-1	few	TRBJ2-2	-	CSASRGPNTGELFF	TGCAGTGCTAGTAGAGGGCCGAACACCGGGGAGCTGTTTTTT
TRBV4-1	few	TRBJ2-5	-	CASSQERGQGETQYF	TGCGCCAGCAGCCAAGAGCGGGGGCAGGGAGAGACCCAGTACTTC
TRBV18	-	TRBJ2-3	-	CASSPTRDTQYF	TGTGCCAGCAGCCCTACCCGGGATACGCAGTATTTT
TRBV6-5	many	TRBJ2-7	-	CASSYGSQVEQYF	TGTGCCAGCAGTTACGGCTCCCAGGTGGAGCAGTACTTC
TRBV4-2	-	TRBJ1-2	TRBD1	CASSQEGQGNYGYTF	TGTGCCAGCAGCCAAGAGGGACAGGGTAACTATGGCTACACCTTC
TRBV5-5	many	TRBJ2-5	-	CASSARQIQETQYF	TGTGCCAGCAGCGCCCGACAGATTCAAGAGACCCAGTACTTC
TRBV5-1	-	TRBJ2-7	TRBD2	CASSFLAGASYEQYF	TGCGCCAGCAGCTTCCTAGCGGGGGCCTCCTACGAGCAGTACTTC
TRBV4-1	-	TRBJ2-5	TRBD1	CASSDDRGKTQYF	TGCGCCAGCAGCGATGACAGGGGAAAGACCCAGTACTTC
TRBV6-2/TRBV6-3	few	TRBJ1-6	-	CASSVRQAANSPLHF	TGTGCCAGCAGCGTCCGACAGGCAGCTAATTCACCCCTCCACTTT
TRBV13	-	TRBJ1-1	TRBD1	CASSLGRGRSGTEAFF	TGTGCCAGCAGCTTAGGTAGGGGGCGGTCGGGCACTGAAGCTTTCTTT
TRBV7-9	few	TRBJ1-4	-	CASSLGAARTNEKLFF	TGTGCCAGCAGCTTAGGGGCCGCAAGGACTAATGAAAAACTGTTTTTT
TRBV7-2	-	TRBJ2-1	TRBD2	CASSFAGGPDEQFF	TGTGCCAGCAGCTTTGCGGGGGGGCCCGATGAGCAGTTCTTC
TRBV7-9	many	TRBJ1-5	-	CASSLPGNQPQHF	TGTGCCAGCAGTCTTCCGGGGAATCAGCCCCAGCATTTT
TRBV12-3/TRBV12-4	few	TRBJ2-3	-	CASTTGSANVGDTQYF	TGTGCCAGCACCACCGGGTCAGCCAATGTTGGAGATACGCAGTATTTT
TRBV5-1	-	TRBJ1-2	TRBD1	CASSLDGQGAYGYTF	TGCGCCAGCAGCTTGGACGGACAGGGGGCCTATGGCTACACCTTC
TRBV5-1	few	TRBJ2-3	TRBD2	CASSSNPPGEGTDTQYF	TGCGCCAGCAGCTCTAATCCCCCGGGGGAGGGGACAGATACGCAGTATTTT
TRBV13	-	TRBJ2-3	TRBD1	CASSLEDRGMDTQYF	TGTGCCAGCAGCTTAGAGGACAGGGGGATGGATACGCAGTATTTT
TRBV28	-	TRBJ2-3	TRBD2	CASTFRRGGTYTQYF	TGTGCCAGCACCTTCCGCCGCGGGGGAACATATACGCAGTATTTT
TRBV7-2	few	TRBJ2-3	TRBD1	CASSYRTGSADTQYF	TGTGCCAGCAGCTACAGGACAGGGTCCGCAGATACGCAGTATTTT
TRBV19	-	TRBJ1-5	-	CASSRRGRSNQPQHF	TGTGCCAGTAGCCGGCGGGGGCGGAGCAATCAGCCCCAGCATTTT
TRBV11-3	few	TRBJ2-5	TRBD1	CASSSGTGEETQYF	TGTGCCAGCAGCTCCGGGACAGGGGAAGAGACCCAGTACTTC
TRBV27	few	TRBJ1-5	TRBD1	CASRDRSNQPQHF	TGTGCCAGCAGGGACAGGAGCAATCAGCCCCAGCATTTT
TRBV5-1	many	TRBJ1-6	-	CASSSDQGSDNSPLHF	TGCGCCAGCAGCTCCGATCAGGGGTCGGATAATTCACCCCTCCACTTT
TRBV7-9	once	TRBJ1-1	-	CADRTLNTEAFF	TGTGCAGACAGGACCTTGAACACTGAAGCTTTCTTT
TRBV5-1	-	TRBJ2-7	TRBD1	CASSVDRFYEQYF	TGCGCCAGCAGCGTGGACAGGTTCTACGAGCAGTACTTC
TRBV5-1	few	TRBJ1-1	-	CASSLGQGRPQAFF	TGCGCCAGCAGCTTGGGGCAGGGTCGACCCCAAGCTTTCTTT
TRBV29-1	few	TRBJ1-2	-	CSVREVHGYTF	TGCAGCGTTCGGGAGGTGCATGGCTACACCTTC
TRBV7-2	many	TRBJ2-3	-	CASSPRGAADTQYF	TGTGCCAGCAGCCCCAGGGGGGCCGCAGATACGCAGTATTTT
TRBV3-1	-	TRBJ1-1	-	CASSQGTGRNTEAFF	TGTGCCAGCAGCCAAGGCACAGGGAGGAACACTGAAGCTTTCTTT
TRBV7-3	-	TRBJ1-3	-	CASSLTRAGNTIYF	TGTGCCAGCAGCTTAACCAGGGCTGGAAACACCATATATTTT
TRBV14	few	TRBJ1-4	-	CASSRQEGATNEKLFF	TGTGCCAGCAGCCGCCAAGAAGGTGCAACTAATGAAAAACTGTTTTTT
TRBV5-1	many	TRBJ1-3	-	CASSLEDGNTIYF	TGCGCCAGCAGCTTGGAAGATGGAAACACCATATATTTT
TRBV5-5	few	TRBJ2-3	TRBD2	CASSGSGGPTDTQYF	TGTGCCAGCAGCGGATCGGGAGGGCCCACAGATACGCAGTATTTT
TRBV11-2	-	TRBJ2-3	-	CASSSPTGPGGDTQYF	TGTGCCAGCAGCTCGCCAACAGGGCCTGGTGGGGATACGCAGTATTTT
TRBV9	-	TRBJ1-5	-	CASSVGMGQGQGLAGNQPQHF	TGTGCCAGCAGCGTCGGGATGGGGCAGGGTCAGGGCCTGGCTGGCAATCAGCCCCAGCATTTT
TRBV9	few	TRBJ1-1	-	CASSVVDWGTEAFF	TGTGCCAGCAGCGTTGTGGACTGGGGCACTGAAGCTTTCTTT
TRBV3-1	-	TRBJ2-5	-	CASSQELVQETQYF	TGTGCCAGCAGCCAAGAACTTGTCCAAGAGACCCAGTACTTC